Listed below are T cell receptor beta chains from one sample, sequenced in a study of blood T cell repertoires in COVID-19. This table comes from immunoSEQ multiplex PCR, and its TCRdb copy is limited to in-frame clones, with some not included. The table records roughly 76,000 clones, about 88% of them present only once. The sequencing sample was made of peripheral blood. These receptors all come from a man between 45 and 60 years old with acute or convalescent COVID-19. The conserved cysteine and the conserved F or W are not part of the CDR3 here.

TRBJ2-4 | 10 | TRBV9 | ASSVGGDIQY
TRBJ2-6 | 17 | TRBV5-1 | ASSSPPGTGGSPANVLT
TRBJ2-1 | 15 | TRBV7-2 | ASGPWGASASYNEQF
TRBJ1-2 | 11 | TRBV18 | ASSPETGYGYT
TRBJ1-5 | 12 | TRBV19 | ASSEGGGNQPQH
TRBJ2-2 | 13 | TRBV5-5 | ASSLGQGSTGELF
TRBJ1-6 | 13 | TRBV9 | ASSPTGDAGSPLH
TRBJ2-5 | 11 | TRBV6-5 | ASSSDRTETQY
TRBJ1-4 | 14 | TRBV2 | ASTPRRGRTNEKLF
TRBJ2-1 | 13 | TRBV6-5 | ASSYSGRGAYEQF
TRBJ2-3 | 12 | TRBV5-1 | ASSLRDRADTQY
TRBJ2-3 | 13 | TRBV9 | ASTGTGTGTDTQY
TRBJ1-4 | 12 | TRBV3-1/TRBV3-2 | ASSLQGTNEKLF
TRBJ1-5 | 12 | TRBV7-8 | ASSSGYGNQPQH
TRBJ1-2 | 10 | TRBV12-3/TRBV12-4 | ASSLDGTDTV
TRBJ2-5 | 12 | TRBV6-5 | ASSLPGVAETQY
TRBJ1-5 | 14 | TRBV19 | ASNPKGQGTNQPQH